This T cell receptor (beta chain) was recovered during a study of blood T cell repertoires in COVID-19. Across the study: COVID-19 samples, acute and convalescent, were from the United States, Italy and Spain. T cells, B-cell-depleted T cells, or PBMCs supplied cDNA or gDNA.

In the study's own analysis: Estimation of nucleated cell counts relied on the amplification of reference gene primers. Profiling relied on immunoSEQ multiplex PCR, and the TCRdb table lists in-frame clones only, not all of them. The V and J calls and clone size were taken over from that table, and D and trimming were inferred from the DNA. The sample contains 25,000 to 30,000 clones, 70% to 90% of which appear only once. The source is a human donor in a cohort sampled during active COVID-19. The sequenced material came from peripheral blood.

In nucleotides, the CDR3 is TGTGCCAGCAGGGTCCTCGGAAGCGGGAGGGAGAACAATGAGCAGTTCTTC. This sequence encodes CASRVLGSGRENNEQFF. The V gene is TRBV5-4, the J gene TRBJ2-1; 10 bases align to TRBD2. V dropped 5 bases and J dropped 5; count of bases not matched to a gene: 13. The germline V gene encodes CDR1 SGHNT and CDR2 YYREEE (reference sequence). This CDR3 contains 17 residues.